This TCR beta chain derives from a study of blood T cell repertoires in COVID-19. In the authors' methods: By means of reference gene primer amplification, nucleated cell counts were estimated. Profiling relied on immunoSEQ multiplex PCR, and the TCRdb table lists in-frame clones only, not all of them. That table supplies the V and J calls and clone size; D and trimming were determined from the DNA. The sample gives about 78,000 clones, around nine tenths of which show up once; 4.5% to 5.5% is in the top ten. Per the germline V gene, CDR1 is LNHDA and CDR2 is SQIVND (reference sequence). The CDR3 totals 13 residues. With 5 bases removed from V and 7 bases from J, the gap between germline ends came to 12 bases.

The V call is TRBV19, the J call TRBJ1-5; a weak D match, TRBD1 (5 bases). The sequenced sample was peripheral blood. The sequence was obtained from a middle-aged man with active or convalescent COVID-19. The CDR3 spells CASSSDRGQPQHF. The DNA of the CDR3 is TGTGCCAGTAGTTCGGATAGGGGCCAGCCCCAGCATTTT. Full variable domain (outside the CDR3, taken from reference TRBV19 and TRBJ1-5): DGGITQSPKYLFRKEGQNVTLSCEQNLNHDAMYWYRQDPGQGLRLIYYSQIVNDFQKGDIAEGYSVSREKKESFPLTVTSAQKNPTAFYLCASSSDRGQPQHFGDGTRLSIL.